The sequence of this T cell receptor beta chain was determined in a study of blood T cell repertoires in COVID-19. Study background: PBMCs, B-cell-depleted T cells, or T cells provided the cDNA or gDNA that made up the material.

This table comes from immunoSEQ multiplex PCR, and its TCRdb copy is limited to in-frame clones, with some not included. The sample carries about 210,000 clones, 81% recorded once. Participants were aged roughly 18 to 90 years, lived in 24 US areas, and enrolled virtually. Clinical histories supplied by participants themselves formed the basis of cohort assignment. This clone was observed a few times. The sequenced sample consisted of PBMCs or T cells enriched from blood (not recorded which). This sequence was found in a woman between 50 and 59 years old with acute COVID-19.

The CDR3 is CASRSPSGARGEAFF. CDR3 bases: TGTGCCAGTAGATCTCCCTCAGGGGCGAGAGGTGAAGCTTTCTTT. The chain carries TRBV19 and TRBJ1-1; a weak D match, TRBD1 (6 bases). CDR3 length equals 15 residues. V was cut by 6 bases and J by 7 bases, with 21 bases left in between. The germline V gene has CDR1 LNHDA and CDR2 SQIVND (reference sequence).